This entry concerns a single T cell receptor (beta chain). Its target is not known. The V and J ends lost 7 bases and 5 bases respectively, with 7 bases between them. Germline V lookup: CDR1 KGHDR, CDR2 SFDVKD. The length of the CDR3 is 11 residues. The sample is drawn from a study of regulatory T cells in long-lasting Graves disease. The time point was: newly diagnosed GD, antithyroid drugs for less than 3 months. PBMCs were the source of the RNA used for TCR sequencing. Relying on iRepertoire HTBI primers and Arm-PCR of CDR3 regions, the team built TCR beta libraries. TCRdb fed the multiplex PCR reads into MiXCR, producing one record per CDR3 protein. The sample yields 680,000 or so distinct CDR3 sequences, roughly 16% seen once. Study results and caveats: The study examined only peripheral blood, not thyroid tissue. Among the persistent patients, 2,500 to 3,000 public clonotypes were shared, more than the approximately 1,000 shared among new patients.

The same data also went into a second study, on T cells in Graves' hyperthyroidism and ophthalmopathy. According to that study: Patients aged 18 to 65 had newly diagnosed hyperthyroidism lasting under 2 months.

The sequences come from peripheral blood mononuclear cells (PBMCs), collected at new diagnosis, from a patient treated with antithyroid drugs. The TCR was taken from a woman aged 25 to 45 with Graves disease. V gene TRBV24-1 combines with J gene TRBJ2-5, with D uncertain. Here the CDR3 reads CATRGRETQYF. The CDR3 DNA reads TGTGCCACCAGGGGCAGGGAGACCCAGTACTTC.